The subject of this entry is one T cell receptor beta chain. These data come from a study of blood T cell repertoires in COVID-19. About the research overall: The origin of the acute and convalescent COVID-19 samples was the United States, Italy and Spain. Nucleic acid was either cDNA or gDNA, and it came from T cells, B-cell-depleted T cells, or PBMCs.

Trimming cost V 8 bases and J 4 bases, with 14 bases left between them. Germline values: CDR1 WSHSY, CDR2 SAAADI. The CDR3 totals 13 residues. In the authors' workflow: Amplification with reference gene primers provided the estimates of nucleated cell counts. This table comes from immunoSEQ multiplex PCR, and its TCRdb copy is limited to in-frame clones, with some not included. That table gives V, J and clone size, and the DNA gave D and trimming. This sample has about 100,000 clones, with around 87% found just once. This clonotype originated in a man between 45 and 60 years old with active or convalescent COVID-19. The sample taken for sequencing was peripheral blood. The V call is TRBV10-2, the J call TRBJ1-1; D is unclear. The CDR3 loop reads CASGDRWSTEAFF. CDR3 nucleotide sequence: TGCGCCAGCGGAGACCGGTGGAGCACTGAAGCTTTCTTT.